Below, 24 T cell receptor beta chains from the same sample are listed, as sequenced in a study of T cell responses to AZD1222 COVID-19 vaccine. Sequenced by immunoSEQ multiplex PCR; TCRdb stores in-frame clones only, minus some. The sample lists about 120,000 clones; 70% to 90% were seen once. Sequencing used peripheral blood, obtained 28 days after the second AZD1222 dose. The receptor source for this set is an adult who received the AZD1222 COVID-19 vaccine.

The chain recombines TRBV3-1 (or the pseudogene TRBV3-2) with TRBJ2-2; a weak D match, TRBD2 (5 bases). Germline V lookup: CDR1 LGHDT, CDR2 YNNKEL (reference sequence). The CDR3 extends over 14 amino acids. Trimming cost V 1 base and J 7 bases, with 10 bases left between them. CDR3 loop: CASSQGLPVGELFF. The DNA of the CDR3 is TGTGCCAGCAGCCAAGGACTACCTGTCGGGGAGCTGTTTTTT.

The rearrangement joins TRBV6-6 to TRBJ2-7; TRBD1 agrees at 10 bases. V gave up 2 bases and J gave up 4 bases; unmatched junction bases: 5. Per the germline V gene, CDR1 is MNHNY and CDR2 is SVGAGI (reference sequence). CDR3 size: 15 residues. The CDR3 here is CASSYGGDRGYEQYF. CDR3 sequence (DNA): TGTGCCAGCAGTTACGGGGGGGACAGGGGTTACGAGCAGTACTTC.

The rearrangement uses TRBV7-3 and TRBJ2-1, with D possibly matching TRBD2 (5 bases). V was cut by 2 bases and J by 5 bases, with 10 bases left in between. This CDR3 contains 14 residues. Germline-derived CDR1 and CDR2 are SGHTA and FQGTGA. CDR3 amino acids: CASSLSWGDNEQFF. The CDR3 nucleotides are TGTGCCAGCAGCTTATCATGGGGAGACAATGAGCAGTTCTTC.

V is TRBV6-8 and J is TRBJ1-6; TRBD1 matches at 7 bases. The trim removed 2 bases at V and 9 bases at J, leaving 10 bases unmatched. The length of the CDR3 is 16 residues. Germline V gene lookup returns CDR1 MNHGY and CDR2 SAAAGT. The CDR3 here is CASSYHRQGESSPLHF. CDR3 DNA: TGTGCCAGCAGTTACCACCGGCAGGGGGAGAGTTCACCCCTCCACTTT.

This chain uses TRBV6-5 with TRBJ1-5; TRBD1 agrees at 8 bases. CDR3 size: 15 residues. Unmatched junction bases numbered 5, after V lost 6 bases and J lost 1 base. Germline CDR1 and CDR2: MNHEY and SVGAGI. The CDR3 here is CASSQDRASNQPQHF. The CDR3 DNA is TGTGCCAGCAGCCAGGACAGGGCAAGCAATCAGCCCCAGCATTTT.

V usage is TRBV19 and J usage is TRBJ1-2, with 7 bases identical to TRBD1. CDR1 is LNHDA and CDR2 is SQIVND in the germline V gene (reference sequence). The CDR3 extends over 16 amino acids. V dropped 5 bases and J dropped 1; count of bases not matched to a gene: 10. The CDR3 sequence is CASSAGQLKHNYGYTF. As DNA, the CDR3 is TGTGCCAGTAGTGCGGGACAGCTTAAACATAACTATGGCTACACCTTC.

This clone is categorized as medium-sized. The CDR3, as DNA: TGTGCCAGCACCTTGACAGGGGGCACTGAAGCTTTCTTT. As protein: CASTLTGGTEAFF. This chain joins TRBV7-3 and TRBJ1-1; 9 bases agree with TRBD1. V trimming: 7 bases; J trimming: 4 bases; junction bases outside the gene matches: 4. Germline V gene lookup returns CDR1 SGHTA and CDR2 FQGTGA. The CDR3 runs 13 residues.

The gene calls are TRBV7-2 and TRBJ2-3; a weak D match, TRBD2 (5 bases). This CDR3 is built from 14 residues. V was cut by 5 bases and J by 0 bases, with 9 bases left in between. CDR1 is SGHTA and CDR2 is FQGNSA in the germline V gene. CDR3 sequence reads: CASSGSGSTDTQYF. The DNA for the CDR3 is TGTGCCAGCAGCGGGAGCGGCAGCACAGATACGCAGTATTTT.

V and J are TRBV10-3 and TRBJ1-1; D remains unclear. This CDR3 spans 16 amino acids. Germline values: CDR1 ENHRY, CDR2 SYGVKD. The ends were cut back, 2 bases at V and 5 bases at J, with 18 bases in the middle. CDR3: CAISEPNYDVGTEAFF. The DNA of the CDR3 is TGTGCCATCAGTGAGCCCAATTACGACGTGGGGACTGAAGCTTTCTTT.

This sequence joins TRBV6-5 and TRBJ1-2, with 8 bases that match TRBD1. The ends lost 5 bases at V and 4 bases at J; junction bases unmatched: 3. Looked up from germline, CDR1 is MNHEY and CDR2 is SVGAGI. The CDR3 spans 13 residues. The CDR3 DNA reads as TGTGCCAGCAGTCGGACAGGGACCTATGGCTACACCTTC. This sequence encodes CASSRTGTYGYTF.

V usage is TRBV5-1 and J usage is TRBJ2-3; tentatively, D is TRBD1 or TRBD2 (6 bases each). From germline, CDR1 is SGHRS and CDR2 YFSETQ. V was cut by 2 bases and J by 0 bases, with 10 bases left in between. This CDR3 region has 15 residues. This chain's CDR3 is CASSFRGASTDTQYF. The CDR3 DNA reads TGCGCCAGCAGCTTTAGGGGGGCTAGCACAGATACGCAGTATTTT.

The chain joins TRBV5-1 to TRBJ1-2, with D hard to call. The V end was cut by 1 base, the J end by 3 bases, with 10 bases between. This CDR3 is built from 14 residues. CDR1 and CDR2 (germline): SGHRS, YFSETQ. CDR3 sequence (DNA): TGCGCCAGCAGCTTGACTGACTGGGACTATGGCTACACCTTC. This sequence encodes CASSLTDWDYGYTF.

This clone was seen just once. J is TRBJ2-3 and V is TRBV10-3; D is ambiguous. V lost 8 bases and J lost 0, with 9 bases in between. Germline loops: CDR1 ENHRY, CDR2 SYGVKD. The CDR3 totals 13 residues. CDR3 in amino acids: CAIGPPSTDTQYF. In DNA, the CDR3 is TGTGCCATCGGCCCGCCTAGCACAGATACGCAGTATTTT.

This clone was detected only once. This chain uses TRBV13 with TRBJ2-5; D possibly corresponds to TRBD1 (8 bases). Trimming shortened V by 5 bases and J by 5 bases, and 21 bases separated the two germline ends. The CDR3 contains 16 residues. Germline V gene sequence: CDR1 PRHDT, CDR2 FYEKMQ (reference sequence). The DNA of the CDR3 is TGTGCCAGCAGCACAGGGGGGGGGACAGGCCGGGAGACCCAGTACTTC. Protein product: CASSTGGGTGRETQYF. The full variable domain, with the rest looked up from reference TRBV13 and TRBJ2-5, is AAGVIQSPRHLIKEKRETATLKCYPIPRHDTVYWYQQGPGQDPQFLISFYEKMQSDKGSIPDRFSAQQFSDYHSELNMSSLELGDSALYFCASSTGGGTGRETQYFGPGTRLLVL.

In its sample, this clone was seen a few times. V is TRBV27 and J is TRBJ2-7; a possible D gene is TRBD1 (6 bases). The CDR3 runs 13 residues. CDR1 and CDR2 from the germline V gene are MNHEY and SMNVEV (reference sequence). The ends were cut back, 10 bases at V and 2 bases at J, with 15 bases in the middle. The CDR3 bases are TGTGCCACCGCCGGACAGCCAACCTACGAGCAGTACTTC. Amino acid sequence: CATAGQPTYEQYF.

The chain uses TRBV4-2 and TRBJ2-1; D may correspond to TRBD1 or TRBD2 (5 bases each). Trimming removed 1 base at V and 2 bases at J, with 12 bases between. Germline V CDR1 and CDR2: LGHNA, YNFKEQ. CDR3 length: 16 residues. The CDR3 DNA follows: TGTGCCAGCAGCCAAGTGCAAGGGGAGCCCTACAATGAGCAGTTCTTC. As protein: CASSQVQGEPYNEQFF.

This sequence joins TRBV6-1 and TRBJ1-2, with unresolved D. The V end lost 2 bases, the J end lost 2 bases, and 12 bases lay between the germline ends. Germline loops: CDR1 MNHNS, CDR2 SASEGT. There are 15 residues in the CDR3. The CDR3 DNA follows: TGTGCCAGCAGTGAATTAATCGACTGGAACTATGGCTACACCTTC. Amino acid sequence: CASSELIDWNYGYTF.

For the CDR3, the DNA is TGCGCCAGCAGCTTGCTGGGGGCCGAGAACACTGAAGCTTTCTTT. Translation: CASSLLGAENTEAFF. The chain employs TRBV5-1 and TRBJ1-1; D might be TRBD1 (6 bases). Germline lookup yields CDR1 SGHRS and CDR2 YFSETQ. This CDR3 is built from 15 residues. V lost 1 base to trimming and J lost 1 base, with 11 bases between them. Variable domain in full (rest from reference TRBV5-1 and TRBJ1-1): KAGVTQTPRYLIKTRGQQVTLSCSPISGHRSVSWYQQTPGQGLQFLFEYFSETQRNKGNFPGRFSGRQFSNSRSEMNVSTLELGDSALYLCASSLLGAENTEAFFGQGTRLTVV.

The V gene is TRBV6-5, the J gene TRBJ2-4, with D tentatively TRBD1 (6 bases). V was pared by 7 bases and J by 6 bases, with 19 bases between. The germline V gene has CDR1 MNHEY and CDR2 SVGAGI. The CDR3 is 15 amino acids. The CDR3 bases are TGTGCCAGCACCCCGGACAGTGCGCTTTTAAACATTCAGTACTTC. Protein sequence: CASTPDSALLNIQYF.

DNA for the CDR3: TGTGCCAGCTCACCACCGGGAGTCTCGAACACTGAAGCTTTCTTT. Protein: CASSPPGVSNTEAFF. V usage is TRBV18 and J usage is TRBJ1-1; no clear D. Germline assignment: CDR1 KGHSH and CDR2 LQKENI. This CDR3 is built from 15 residues. Trimming cost V 0 bases and J 1 base, with 9 bases left between them.

This CDR3 is CASSQADTQYF. CDR3 bases: TGTGCCAGCAGCCAGGCGGATACGCAGTATTTT. The chain links TRBV3-1 (or the pseudogene TRBV3-2) to TRBJ2-3; D gene ambiguous. The V gene lost 3 bases and the J gene lost 6 bases, with 4 bases spanning the gap. The CDR3 spans 11 residues. The germline V gene has CDR1 LGHDT and CDR2 YNNKEL (reference sequence).

J is TRBJ1-1 and V is TRBV7-3; TRBD1 matches at 11 bases. CDR3 length: 15 residues. J gave up 4 bases and V 5 bases, and 6 bases lay outside the gene matches. Germline values: CDR1 SGHTA, CDR2 FQGTGA. The CDR3 protein is CASSDTDRGLTEAFF. CDR3 bases: TGTGCCAGCAGCGACACGGACAGGGGGCTCACTGAAGCTTTCTTT.

The chain carries TRBV9 and TRBJ1-1, with D perhaps TRBD1 (5 bases). CDR1 and CDR2 (germline): SGDLS, YYNGEE. V gave up 7 bases and J gave up 3 bases, with 10 bases separating them. The CDR3 length is 12 residues. CDR3 region: CASSRGDTEAFF. CDR3 nucleotide sequence: TGTGCCAGCTCTCGGGGGGACACTGAAGCTTTCTTT.

V is TRBV6-2 or TRBV6-3 and J is TRBJ1-5; 11 nucleotides agree with TRBD1. The CDR3 consists of 20 residues. Germline CDR1 and CDR2: MNHEY and SVGEGT. J was trimmed by 1 base and V by 6 bases; bases with no gene match: 17. The CDR3 protein is CASSTVGQGAVYWSNQPQHF. The CDR3 DNA reads as TGTGCCAGCAGCACCGTAGGACAGGGGGCTGTGTATTGGAGCAATCAGCCCCAGCATTTT.